A selection of T cell receptor beta chains follows, all from one sample in a study of Graves' ophthalmopathy and Graves' hyperthyroidism. From the multiplex PCR reads, TCRdb called clonotypes with MiXCR, one entry per CDR3 protein. Here the sample spans over 650,000 distinct CDR3 sequences, about 41% being singletons. The sequenced sample consisted of peripheral blood. Receptors were obtained from an adult man with Graves' ophthalmopathy. The CDR3 runs from the conserved cysteine through the conserved F or W. A D gene is named only where the DNA matches it firmly. Only part of the rows carry a size: once, few, many, or a class if the clone is expanded.

D gene,clone size,J gene,V gene,CDR3 protein,CDR3 DNA
.,.,TRBJ2-7,TRBV6-1,CAWKGATEQYF,TGTGCCTGGAAAGGAGCTACCGAGCAGTACTTC
.,few,TRBJ2-6,TRBV5-4,CASSLGRQGINSGANVLTF,TGTGCCAGCAGCTTGGGGCGTCAGGGAATTAACTCTGGGGCCAACGTCCTGACTTTC
TRBD1,many,TRBJ2-5,TRBV15,CATSRIRQGPETQYF,TGTGCCACCAGCAGGATTAGACAGGGCCCAGAGACCCAGTACTTC
.,.,TRBJ1-5,TRBV19,CASEWGGSQPQHF,TGTGCCAGTGAGTGGGGGGGCTCTCAGCCCCAGCATTTT
TRBD2,once,TRBJ2-1,TRBV7-9,CASSSLTSMEQFF,TGTGCCAGCAGCTCCCTGACTAGCATGGAGCAGTTCTTC
TRBD1,.,TRBJ2-3,TRBV19,CASSMGTGVQRTDTQYF,TGTGCCAGTAGTATGGGGACAGGGGTTCAGCGCACAGATACGCAGTATTTT
TRBD2,few,TRBJ2-7,TRBV7-2,CASSLGRPSGGARLYEQYF,TGTGCCAGCAGCTTAGGACGCCCTAGCGGGGGGGCGAGACTGTACGAGCAGTACTTC
.,.,TRBJ2-5,TRBV29-1,CSLVGGQETQYF,TGCAGCTTAGTGGGCGGCCAAGAGACCCAGTACTTC
.,.,TRBJ1-6,TRBV25-1,CASSARAGTQGNSPLHF,TGTGCCAGCAGTGCTAGAGCCGGGACCCAGGGTAATTCACCCCTCCACTTT
TRBD1,.,TRBJ2-2,TRBV20-1,CSARDYGARQGDGELFF,TGCAGTGCTAGAGATTACGGGGCTAGACAGGGAGACGGGGAGCTGTTTTTT
TRBD1,.,TRBJ2-1,TRBV29-1,CSAGQGHSYNEQFF,TGCAGCGCCGGACAGGGCCACTCCTACAATGAGCAGTTCTTC
TRBD2,.,TRBJ2-5,TRBV20-1,CSAREIGRRQETQYF,TGCAGTGCTAGAGAGATCGGGAGGCGACAAGAGACCCAGTACTTC
TRBD2,many,TRBJ2-7,TRBV7-3,CASSLNSGSAYEQYF,TGTGCCAGCAGCTTAAATAGCGGGAGTGCCTACGAGCAGTACTTC
TRBD1,many,TRBJ1-2,TRBV19,CASSISGGSYYGYTF,TGTGCCAGTAGTATCTCAGGGGGCTCGTACTATGGCTACACCTTC